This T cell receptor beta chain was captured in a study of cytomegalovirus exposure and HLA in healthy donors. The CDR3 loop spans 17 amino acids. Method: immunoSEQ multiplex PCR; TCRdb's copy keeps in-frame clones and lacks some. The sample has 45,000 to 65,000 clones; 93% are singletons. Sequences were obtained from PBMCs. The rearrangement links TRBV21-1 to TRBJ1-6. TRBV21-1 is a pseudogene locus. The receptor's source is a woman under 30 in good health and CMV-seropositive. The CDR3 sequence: CASSNLEGIPYNSPLHF. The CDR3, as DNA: TGTGCCAGCAGCAACCTGGAGGGAATCCCCTATAATTCACCCCTCCACTTT.